This record looks at one T cell receptor beta chain sequence and its context. Its antigen target is currently unknown. Base qualities are not at hand, and no much larger clone is one base apart. The data originate from a study of beta chain features in type 1 diabetes (dated by TCRdb to between 2017 and 2018). For the wider study: No differences in mean age, gender distribution, total cell number or subset yield were found between patients and healthy donors. A total of about 110 million sorted cells were examined across all samples, and the number of cells per subset was strongly correlated with RNA yield. The study compared TCRB repertoires of sorted circulating CD4+ T cell subsets between recently diagnosed type 1 diabetes patients and matched healthy donors. Regulatory and stem cell-like memory subsets were isolated from only 8 patients and about eight healthy donors, whereas naive and central memory subsets came from all 28 donors.

The entire amount of isolated RNA was reverse transcribed using the High Capacity cDNA Reverse Transcription Kit, so the sequenced TCRB transcripts were expressed ones. Survey-depth immunoSEQ sequencing was performed on stem cell-like memory T cell samples, with an average of around 970,000 total reads per sample. Sorted cells were lysed in RLT buffer, and RNA was extracted using DNase-treated RNeasy Micro or Mini kits according to cell number. Each cell subset was processed separately to prevent cross-contamination, with patient and healthy donor samples processed together. Using the immunoSEQ multiplex PCR, TCRB sequences were amplified from cDNA into 87-bp fragments spanning the CDR3 region. The amplicons were sequenced using the Illumina HiSeq platform. The authors' pipeline ran thus. Synthetic template baselines were used to correct PCR bias computationally, reads within Hamming distance 2 were collapsed, and singletons that could not be merged were discarded. By aligning reads against IMGT, V, D and J genes, CDR3 length, and insertions or deletions at six rearrangement sites were assigned. Within each subset, clonotype counts were normalized to sorted cell number, and only after that were true diversity and Gini coefficients computed with the tcR R package. The overlap coefficient, calculated on TCRB nucleotide sequences, was used to quantify repertoire sharing. The table was pulled from immuneACCESS by TCRdb, which kept in-frame rearrangements only. Such tables lose some clones; where checked, under half of the loss comes from unresolved V genes, and the rest has no known cause. V and J calls and clone size are those listed in that table; D and trimming were worked out from the DNA. The table for this sample lists approximately 50,000 clones; about 64% of them were counted only once. The ten largest clones capture 0.29% of the sample.

A single peripheral blood draw of approximately 0.11 L on average was collected from each donor into heparinised tubes. Naive, central memory, regulatory and stem cell-like memory CD4+ T cells were sorted on a BD FACSAria II using a panel including CD45RO, CCR7, CD25, CD127, CD95 and CD27. Purity was above 98% for every sorted population. PBMCs were isolated right away by Lymphoprep density gradient centrifugation and were stained directly, without culture. So that batch effects would be minimized, each experiment stained and sorted samples in pairs, pairing one healthy donor with one patient. The CDR3 measures 14 amino acids from cysteine to phenylalanine. Kept here is only the CDR3 DNA, which spans 42 bases and is read in frame from base 1. V loses 4 bases of germline sequence and J loses 5 bases, and the interval between the two ends is 12 bases. In the germline V gene, CDR1 corresponds to LGHNA and CDR2 to YNFKEQ.

Here is what the overall study found, with its caveats: Naive, central memory and regulatory TCRB repertoires appeared more similar among patients than among healthy donors. Because small numbers of individuals were included in the HLA sub-analyses, any influence of HLA type on TCRB rearrangement was left unresolved. A moderate but significant shortening of TCRB CDR3 length was observed in type 1 diabetes patients in all four CD4+ subsets. Because cDNA was sequenced instead of genomic DNA, highly expressing activated cells could be over-represented, though the groups showed no difference in activation or CD3 levels. PCR may preferentially amplify shorter templates, but because patient and control samples were amplified and corrected together, any resulting skew would affect both groups equally. Patients with type 1 diabetes made fewer insertions and deleted more nucleotides at VDJ recombination sites, implying thymic rearrangement abnormalities.

Source material: stem cell memory CD4+ T cells from blood. The sample's cell subset or site label, decoded: stem cell-like memory CD4+ T cells. The sequence is built from TRBV4-2 and TRBJ1-5, with the D gene too uncertain to name. The receptor comes from a woman aged 25 to 39 with type 1 diabetes. The DNA sequence is given as TGTGCCAGCAGCCGGGAGGGCGGGGATCAGCCCCAGCATTTT. It translates to CASSREGGDQPQHF.